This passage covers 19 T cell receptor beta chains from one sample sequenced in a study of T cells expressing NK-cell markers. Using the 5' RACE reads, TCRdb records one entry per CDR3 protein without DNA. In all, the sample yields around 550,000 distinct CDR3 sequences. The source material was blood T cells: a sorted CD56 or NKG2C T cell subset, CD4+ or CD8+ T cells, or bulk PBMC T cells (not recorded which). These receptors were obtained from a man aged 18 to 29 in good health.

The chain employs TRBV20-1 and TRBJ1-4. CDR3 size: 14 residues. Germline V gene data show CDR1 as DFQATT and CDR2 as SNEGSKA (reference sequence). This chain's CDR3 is CSATTPAKNEKLFF.

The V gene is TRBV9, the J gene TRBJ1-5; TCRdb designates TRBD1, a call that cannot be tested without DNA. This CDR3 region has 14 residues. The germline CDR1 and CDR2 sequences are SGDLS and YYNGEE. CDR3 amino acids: CASNEGQVNQPQHF.

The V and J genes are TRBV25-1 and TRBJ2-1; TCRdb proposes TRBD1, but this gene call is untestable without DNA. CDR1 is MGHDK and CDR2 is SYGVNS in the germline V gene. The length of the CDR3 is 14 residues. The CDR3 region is CASRSRRGSNEQFF. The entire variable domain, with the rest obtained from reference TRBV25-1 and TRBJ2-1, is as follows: EADIYQTPRYLVIGTGKKITLECSQTMGHDKMYWYQQDPGMELHLIHYSYGVNSTEKGDLSSESTVSRIRTEHFPLTLESARPSHTSQYLCASRSRRGSNEQFFGPGTRLTVL.

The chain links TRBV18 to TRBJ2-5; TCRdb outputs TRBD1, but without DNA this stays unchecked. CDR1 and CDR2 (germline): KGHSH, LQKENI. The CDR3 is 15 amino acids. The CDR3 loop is CASSFPGQAQETQYF.

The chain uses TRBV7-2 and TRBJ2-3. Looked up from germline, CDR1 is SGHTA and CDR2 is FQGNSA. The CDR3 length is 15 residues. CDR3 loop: CASSFVRQAIDTQYF.

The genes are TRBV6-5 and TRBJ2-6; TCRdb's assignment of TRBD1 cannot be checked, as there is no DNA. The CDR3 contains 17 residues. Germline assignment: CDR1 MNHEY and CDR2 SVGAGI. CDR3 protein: CASSFRGQESGANVLTF.

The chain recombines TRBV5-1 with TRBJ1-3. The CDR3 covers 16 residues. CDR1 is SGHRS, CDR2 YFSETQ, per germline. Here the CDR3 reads CASSLVEASSGNTIYF.

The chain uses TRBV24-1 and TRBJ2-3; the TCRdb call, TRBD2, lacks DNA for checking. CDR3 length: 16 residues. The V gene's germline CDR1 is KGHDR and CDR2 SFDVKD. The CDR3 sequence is CATSDLGTSGRDTQYF.

The CDR3 sequence is CAWSLLGTGELFF. This chain uses TRBV30 with TRBJ2-2. Germline CDR1 GTSNPN, CDR2 SVGIG (reference sequence). The CDR3 is made up of 13 amino acids.

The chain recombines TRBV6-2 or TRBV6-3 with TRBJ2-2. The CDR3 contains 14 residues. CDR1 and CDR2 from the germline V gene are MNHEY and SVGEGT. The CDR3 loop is CASSTPPGSGELFF.

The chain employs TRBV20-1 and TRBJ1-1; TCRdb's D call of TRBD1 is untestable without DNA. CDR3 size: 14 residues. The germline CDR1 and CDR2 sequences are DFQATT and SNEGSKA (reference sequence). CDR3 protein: CSARQRGFGTEAFF.

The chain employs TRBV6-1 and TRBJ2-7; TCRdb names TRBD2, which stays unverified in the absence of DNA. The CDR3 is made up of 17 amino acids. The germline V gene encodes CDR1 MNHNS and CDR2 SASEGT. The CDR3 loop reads CASQGVPEGSPSYEQYF.

CDR3 in amino acids: CAIKASSTDTQYF. V usage is TRBV15 and J usage is TRBJ2-3. Germline values: CDR1 LNHNV, CDR2 YYDKDF (reference sequence). The CDR3 has 13 amino acids.

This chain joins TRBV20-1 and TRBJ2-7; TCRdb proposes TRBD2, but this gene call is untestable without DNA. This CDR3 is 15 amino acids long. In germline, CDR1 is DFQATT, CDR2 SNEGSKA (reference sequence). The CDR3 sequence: CSASGPQARTYEQYF.

The chain's CDR3 is CSVEGIYPLGQGSGEQYF. The chain joins TRBV29-1 to TRBJ2-7; TCRdb selects TRBD1, and the lack of DNA leaves this call unchecked. CDR1 and CDR2 (germline): SQVTM, ANQGSEA. This CDR3 contains 18 residues.

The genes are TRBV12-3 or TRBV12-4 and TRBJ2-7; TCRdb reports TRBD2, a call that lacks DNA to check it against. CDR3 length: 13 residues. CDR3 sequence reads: CASGGLSIYEQYF.

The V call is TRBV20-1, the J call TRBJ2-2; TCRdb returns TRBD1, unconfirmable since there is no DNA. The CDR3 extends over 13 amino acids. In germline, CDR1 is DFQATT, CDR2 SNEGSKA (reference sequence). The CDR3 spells CSAPTPGTGELFF.

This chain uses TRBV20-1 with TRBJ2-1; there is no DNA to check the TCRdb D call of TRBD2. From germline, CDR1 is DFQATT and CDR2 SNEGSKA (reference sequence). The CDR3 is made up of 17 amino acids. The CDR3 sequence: CSAPNNVIAGSYNEQFF.

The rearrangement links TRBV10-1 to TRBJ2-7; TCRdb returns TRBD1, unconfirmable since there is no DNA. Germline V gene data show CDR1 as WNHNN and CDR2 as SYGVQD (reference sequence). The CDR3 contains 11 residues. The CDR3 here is CASYPGTGSYF.